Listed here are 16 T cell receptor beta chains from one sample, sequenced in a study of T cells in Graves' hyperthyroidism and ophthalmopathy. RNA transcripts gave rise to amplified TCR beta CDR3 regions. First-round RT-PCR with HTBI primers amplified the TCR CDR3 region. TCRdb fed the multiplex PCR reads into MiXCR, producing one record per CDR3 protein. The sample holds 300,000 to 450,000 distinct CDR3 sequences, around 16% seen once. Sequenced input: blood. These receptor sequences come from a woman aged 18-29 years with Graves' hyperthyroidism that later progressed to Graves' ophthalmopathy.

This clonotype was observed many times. CDR3 in DNA: TGCGCCAGCAGCTTAGGGACGGACCCTCTCGGCTACACCTTC. Translation gives CASSLGTDPLGYTF. V is TRBV5-1 and J is TRBJ1-2; tentatively, D is TRBD1 (5 bases). V gave up 2 bases and J gave up 8 bases, with 16 bases separating them. Looked up from germline, CDR1 is SGHRS and CDR2 is YFSETQ. The CDR3 length is 14 residues.

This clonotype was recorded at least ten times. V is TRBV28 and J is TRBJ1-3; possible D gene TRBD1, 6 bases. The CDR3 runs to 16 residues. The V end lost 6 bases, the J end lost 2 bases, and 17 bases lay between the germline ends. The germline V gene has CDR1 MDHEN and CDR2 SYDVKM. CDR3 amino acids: CASSPMNRAPGNTIYF. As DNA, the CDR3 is TGTGCCAGCAGCCCTATGAACAGGGCCCCTGGAAACACCATATATTTT.

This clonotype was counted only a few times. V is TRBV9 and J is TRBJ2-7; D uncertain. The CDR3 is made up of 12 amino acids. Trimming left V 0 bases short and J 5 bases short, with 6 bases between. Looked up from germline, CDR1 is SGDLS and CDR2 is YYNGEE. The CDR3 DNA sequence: TGTGCCAGCAGCGTAGTAAGAAACGAGCAGTACTTC. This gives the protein CASSVVRNEQYF.

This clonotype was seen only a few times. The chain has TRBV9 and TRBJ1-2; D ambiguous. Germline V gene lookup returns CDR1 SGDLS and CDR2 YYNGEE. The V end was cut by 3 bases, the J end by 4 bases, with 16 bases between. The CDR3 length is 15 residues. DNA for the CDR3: TGTGCCAGCAGCGCCCAGGAAGCGGCCGGCTATGGCTACACCTTC. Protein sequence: CASSAQEAAGYGYTF.

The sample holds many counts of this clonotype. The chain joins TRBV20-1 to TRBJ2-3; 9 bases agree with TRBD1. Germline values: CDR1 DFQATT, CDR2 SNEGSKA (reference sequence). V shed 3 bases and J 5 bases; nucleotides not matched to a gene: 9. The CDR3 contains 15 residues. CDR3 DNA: TGCAGTGCTAGCGTGGGGACAGGGCAGAAAGATACGCAGTATTTT. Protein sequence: CSASVGTGQKDTQYF.

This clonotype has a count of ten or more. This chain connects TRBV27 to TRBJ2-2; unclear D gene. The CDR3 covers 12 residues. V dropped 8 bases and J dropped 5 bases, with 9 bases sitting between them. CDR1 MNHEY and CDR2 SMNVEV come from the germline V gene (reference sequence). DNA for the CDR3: TGTGCCAGCTCACTTATTACCGGGGAGCTGTTTTTT. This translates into CASSLITGELFF.

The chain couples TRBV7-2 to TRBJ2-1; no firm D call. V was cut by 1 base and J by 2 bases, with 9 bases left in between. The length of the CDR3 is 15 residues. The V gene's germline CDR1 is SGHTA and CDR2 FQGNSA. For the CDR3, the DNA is TGTGCCAGCAGCTTAGAGGGCTATACCTACAATGAGCAGTTCTTC. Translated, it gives CASSLEGYTYNEQFF.

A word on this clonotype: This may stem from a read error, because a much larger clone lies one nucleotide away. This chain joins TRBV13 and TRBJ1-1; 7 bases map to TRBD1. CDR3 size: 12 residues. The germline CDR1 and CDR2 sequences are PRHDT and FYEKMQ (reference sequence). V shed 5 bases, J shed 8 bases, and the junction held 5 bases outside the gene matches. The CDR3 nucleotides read TGTGCCAGCAGCAGGGGGCGGGGAGAAGCTTTCTTT. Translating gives CASSRGRGEAFF.

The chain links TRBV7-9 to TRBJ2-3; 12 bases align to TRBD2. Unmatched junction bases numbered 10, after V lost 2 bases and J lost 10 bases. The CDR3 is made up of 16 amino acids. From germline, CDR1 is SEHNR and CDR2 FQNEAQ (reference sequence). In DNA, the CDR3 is TGTGCCAGCAGCTTAACCGGACTAGCGGGACAGCACCCGCAGTATTTT. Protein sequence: CASSLTGLAGQHPQYF.

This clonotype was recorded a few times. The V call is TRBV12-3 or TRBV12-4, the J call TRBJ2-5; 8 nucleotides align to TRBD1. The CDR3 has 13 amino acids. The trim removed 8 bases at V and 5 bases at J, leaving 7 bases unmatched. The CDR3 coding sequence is TGTGCCAGCTGGATGACAGGGGAGGAGACCCAGTACTTC. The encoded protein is CASWMTGEETQYF.

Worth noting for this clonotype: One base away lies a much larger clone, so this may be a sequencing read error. In DNA, the CDR3 is TGCGCCAGCAGCCATGAGGGACAGTCCTACAATGAGCAGTACTTC. Translation: CASSHEGQSYNEQYF. The rearrangement joins TRBV4-3 to TRBJ2-1, with 7 bases matching TRBD1. With the DNA end fitting TRBJ2-7 better, the J assignment may be wrong. This CDR3 is built from 15 residues. Germline V gene data show CDR1 as LGHNA and CDR2 as YSLEER.

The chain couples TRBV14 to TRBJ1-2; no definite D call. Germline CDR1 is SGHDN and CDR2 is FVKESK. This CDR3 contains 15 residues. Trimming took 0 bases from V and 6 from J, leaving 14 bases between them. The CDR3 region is CASSQEVSTTDGYTF. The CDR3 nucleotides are TGTGCCAGCAGCCAAGAGGTATCTACTACGGATGGCTACACCTTC.

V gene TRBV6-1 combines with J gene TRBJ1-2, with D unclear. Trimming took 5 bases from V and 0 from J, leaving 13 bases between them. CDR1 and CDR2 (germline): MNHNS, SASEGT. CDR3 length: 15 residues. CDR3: CASSYTVEPNYGYTF. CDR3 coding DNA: TGTGCCAGCAGTTATACCGTGGAACCTAACTATGGCTACACCTTC.

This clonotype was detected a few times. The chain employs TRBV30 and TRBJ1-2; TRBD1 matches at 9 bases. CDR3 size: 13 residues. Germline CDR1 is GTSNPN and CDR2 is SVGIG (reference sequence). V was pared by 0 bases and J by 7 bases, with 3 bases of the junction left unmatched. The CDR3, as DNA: TGTGCCTGGAGTGTACAGGGGGCGGTTGGCTACACCTTC. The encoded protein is CAWSVQGAVGYTF.

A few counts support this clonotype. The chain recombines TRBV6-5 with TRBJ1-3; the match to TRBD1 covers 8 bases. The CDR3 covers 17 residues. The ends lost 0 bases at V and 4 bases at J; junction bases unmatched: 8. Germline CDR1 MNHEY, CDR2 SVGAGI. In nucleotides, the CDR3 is TGTGCCAGCAGTTACTCGACGAACAGGGGGTACGGAAACACCATATATTTT. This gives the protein CASSYSTNRGYGNTIYF.

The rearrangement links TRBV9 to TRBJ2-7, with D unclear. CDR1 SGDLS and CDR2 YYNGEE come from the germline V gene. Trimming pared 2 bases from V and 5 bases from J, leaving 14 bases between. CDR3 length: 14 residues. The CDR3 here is CASSVRSDRDEQYF. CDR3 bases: TGTGCCAGCAGCGTCAGATCGGATCGAGACGAGCAGTACTTC. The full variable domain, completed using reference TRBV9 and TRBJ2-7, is DSGVTQTPKHLITATGQRVTLRCSPRSGDLSVYWYQQSLDQGLQFLIQYYNGEERAKGNILERFSAQQFPDLHSELNLSSLELGDSALYFCASSVRSDRDEQYFGPGTRLTVT.